What follows are 20 T cell receptor beta chains derived from one specimen sequenced in a study of T cells in localized non-small cell lung cancer (dated by TCRdb to 2020 to 2022). Library preparation used the immunoSEQ multiplex PCR assay. TCRdb retrieved this table from immuneACCESS and kept in-frame rearrangements only. Not all clones are present; in checked studies, unresolved V genes account for under half, and no reason is known for the remainder. The sample table records 35,000 to 40,000 clones; more than 90% of these occur just once. Of the sample, more than 5.5% is held by the ten largest clones. The material was peripheral blood, obtained before any cancer treatment. These receptors were obtained from a female donor at least 60 years old with stage I lung adenocarcinoma.

The chain joins TRBV4-1 to TRBJ1-6, with D perhaps TRBD1 (5 bases). CDR3 length: 19 amino acids. CDR1 MGHRA and CDR2 YSYEKL come from the germline V gene. V was pared by 0 bases and J by 0 bases, with 15 bases between. Here the CDR3 reads CASSQDPRQSSSYNSPLHF. Written as DNA, the CDR3 is TGCGCCAGCAGCCAAGATCCGCGACAGTCGAGCTCCTATAATTCACCCCTCCACTTT.

CDR3 bases: TGTGCCATCAGTGAACTAGCGGCTAAGTCCTACGAGCAGTACTTC. Encoded protein: CAISELAAKSYEQYF. V gene TRBV10-3 combines with J gene TRBJ2-7; 8 bases fit TRBD2. J was trimmed by 1 base and V by 3 bases; bases with no gene match: 5. There are 15 residues in the CDR3. Germline V gene lookup returns CDR1 ENHRY and CDR2 SYGVKD.

This chain connects TRBV4-1 to TRBJ1-1; a weak D match, TRBD1 (5 bases). This CDR3 comprises 13 residues. Germline CDR1 MGHRA, CDR2 YSYEKL. Deletions cut 4 bases from V and 3 bases from J, with 9 bases between. CDR3 loop: CASSPRGDTEAFF. In DNA, the CDR3 is TGCGCCAGCAGCCCGAGGGGTGACACTGAAGCTTTCTTT.

V usage is TRBV9 and J usage is TRBJ2-1; 8 bases map to TRBD1. Germline assignment: CDR1 SGDLS and CDR2 YYNGEE. The CDR3 consists of 13 residues. Trimming removed 7 bases from V and 8 bases from J; junction bases left unmatched: 8. CDR3 sequence (DNA): TGTGCCAGCGGACAGGGAATACGGGATGAGCAGTTCTTC. Encoded protein: CASGQGIRDEQFF. Using reference TRBV9 and TRBJ2-1 for the parts outside the CDR3, the full variable domain is DSGVTQTPKHLITATGQRVTLRCSPRSGDLSVYWYQQSLDQGLQFLIQYYNGEERAKGNILERFSAQQFPDLHSELNLSSLELGDSALYFCASGQGIRDEQFFGPGTRLTVL.

The chain carries TRBV11-2 and TRBJ2-3; 7 bases are a match to TRBD1. V was clipped by 5 bases and J by 2 bases; unmatched bases: 7. Germline assignment: CDR1 SGHAT and CDR2 FQNNGV. The CDR3 contains 15 residues. The CDR3 DNA follows: TGTGCCAGCAGCCCCGGACAGGTGTCCACAGATACGCAGTATTTT. Protein sequence: CASSPGQVSTDTQYF. The complete variable domain, with remaining parts taken from reference TRBV11-2 and TRBJ2-3, reads EAGVAQSPRYKIIEKRQSVAFWCNPISGHATLYWYQQILGQGPKLLIQFQNNGVVDDSQLPKDRFSAERLKGVDSTLKIQPAKLEDSAVYLCASSPGQVSTDTQYFGPGTRLTVL.

The J gene is TRBJ1-2, the V gene TRBV6-5, with 9 bases aligning to TRBD1. The J segment lost 5 bases and the V segment lost 0 bases, leaving 7 bases of the junction unmatched. In germline, CDR1 is MNHEY, CDR2 SVGAGI. The CDR3 contains 16 residues. CDR3 loop: CASSYSPNRGLYGYTF. The DNA of the CDR3 is TGTGCCAGCAGTTACTCCCCAAACAGGGGGCTGTATGGCTACACCTTC.

V and J are TRBV28 and TRBJ1-2; perhaps TRBD1 as D (5 bases). CDR1 and CDR2 from the germline V gene are MDHEN and SYDVKM. The CDR3 is 11 residues long. Trimming left V 6 bases short and J 8 bases short, with 10 bases between. DNA for the CDR3: TGTGCCAGCAGGGGGGTGCGCGGCTACACCTTC. This encodes CASRGVRGYTF.

The chain combines TRBV6-5 with TRBJ1-5, with no clear D. The CDR3 runs to 14 residues. Looked up from germline, CDR1 is MNHEY and CDR2 is SVGAGI. V was shortened by 0 bases and J by 7 bases, with 10 bases between the two germline ends. CDR3 in amino acids: CASSYSTSKQPQHF. The DNA of the CDR3 is TGTGCCAGCAGTTACTCGACCAGTAAGCAGCCCCAGCATTTT.

With regard to this clone: Its ends do not fully match the called genes, so a read error is possible. The chain uses TRBV5-1 and TRBJ2-2, with D perhaps TRBD2 (5 bases). The CDR3 covers 15 residues. Germline V gene sequence: CDR1 SGHRS, CDR2 YFSETQ. In DNA form, the CDR3 reads TGCGCCAGCAGCTCCTTCGGGAAAAACAGCGGGGAGCTGTTTTTT. This sequence encodes CASSSFGKNSGELFF.

The rearrangement links TRBV19 to TRBJ2-3, with 9 bases that match TRBD1. The germline gives CDR1 LNHDA, CDR2 SQIVND (reference sequence). Trimming at V came to 3 bases and at J to 5 bases, leaving 3 bases not matched to a gene. The CDR3 sequence is 14 residues long. The CDR3 DNA follows: TGTGCCAGTAGTATTGGACAGGGGCGAGATACGCAGTATTTT. Residues: CASSIGQGRDTQYF.

The CDR3 here is CASSILGGPPTNQPQHF. CDR3 bases: TGTGCCAGTAGTATCTTAGGGGGCCCCCCCACCAATCAGCCCCAGCATTTT. This rearrangement joins TRBV19 to TRBJ1-5; TRBD1 matches at 7 bases. The CDR3 is made up of 17 amino acids. Trimming took 3 bases from V and 3 from J; bases not matched to a gene: 11. Germline lookup yields CDR1 LNHDA and CDR2 SQIVND (reference sequence).

The gene calls are TRBV7-6 and TRBJ1-3; D not certain. V lost 3 bases and J lost 0, with 15 bases in between. CDR1 and CDR2 from the germline V gene are SGHVS and FNYEAQ. The CDR3 totals 17 residues. The CDR3 is CASSLASEIHSGNTIYF. As DNA, the CDR3 is TGTGCCAGCAGCTTGGCCAGTGAGATTCACTCTGGAAACACCATATATTTT.

In its sample, this clone was seen once. V usage is TRBV7-2 and J usage is TRBJ2-3; 11 bases are shared with TRBD2. Germline CDR1 reads SGHTA; CDR2 reads FQGNSA. The CDR3 loop spans 16 amino acids. V dropped 1 base and J dropped 5; count of bases not matched to a gene: 5. In nucleotides, the CDR3 is TGTGCCAGCAGCTTAGGGCTAGCGGGGGGTTTAGATACGCAGTATTTT. Translating gives CASSLGLAGGLDTQYF.

The chain joins TRBV19 to TRBJ2-1; D may be TRBD1 (6 bases). The germline gives CDR1 LNHDA, CDR2 SQIVND (reference sequence). Trimming took off 2 bases at V and 1 base at J, with 12 bases between the two ends. The CDR3 runs 16 residues. CDR3 DNA: TGTGCCAGTAGTATACCCAGGGGTGATTCCTACAATGAGCAGTTCTTC. Translation gives CASSIPRGDSYNEQFF.

The genes are TRBV6-1 and TRBJ2-1, with D possibly matching TRBD2 (5 bases). The CDR3 runs 13 residues. V lost 8 bases, J lost 6 bases, and 14 bases lay in between. CDR1 and CDR2 from the germline V gene are MNHNS and SASEGT. CDR3 protein: CASREPRTNEQFF. DNA of the CDR3: TGTGCCAGCCGGGAACCTCGCACCAATGAGCAGTTCTTC.

The chain links TRBV15 to TRBJ2-3, with a tentative D call TRBD1 (5 bases). The CDR3 sequence is 16 residues long. V was shortened by 1 base and J by 4 bases, with 15 bases between the two germline ends. The germline CDR1 and CDR2 sequences are LNHNV and YYDKDF (reference sequence). CDR3 DNA: TGTGCCACCAGCAGAGCGGCCAGGGAAGGCGCAGATACGCAGTATTTT. It translates to CATSRAAREGADTQYF.

The gene calls are TRBV4-2 and TRBJ1-2; 8 bases agree with TRBD1. This CDR3 is 15 amino acids long. The V gene end was trimmed by 5 bases and the J gene end by 4 bases; junction bases not matched to a gene: 9. Per germline, CDR1 LGHNA and CDR2 YNFKEQ. CDR3 nucleotides: TGTGCCAGCAGCTTGGGACAGGCCGGGAGCTATGGCTACACCTTC. It yields the protein CASSLGQAGSYGYTF.

The V and J genes are TRBV5-6 and TRBJ1-1, with 9 nucleotides matching TRBD1. Germline loops: CDR1 SGHDT, CDR2 YYEEEE. V lost 3 bases, J lost 12 bases, and 15 bases stayed unmatched. The CDR3 spans 15 residues. This CDR3 is CASSSTGGTLLGSFF. The CDR3 coding sequence is TGTGCCAGCAGCTCAACAGGGGGCACGCTTCTCGGATCTTTCTTT. The full variable domain, with the rest looked up from reference TRBV5-6 and TRBJ1-1, is DAGVTQSPTHLIKTRGQQVTLRCSPKSGHDTVSWYQQALGQGPQFIFQYYEEEERQRGNFPDRFSGHQFPNYSSELNVNALLLGDSALYLCASSSTGGTLLGSFFGQGTRLTVV.

This chain links TRBV6-6 with TRBJ1-5; D may be TRBD1 (6 bases). Deletions cut 8 bases from V and 0 bases from J, with 17 bases between. Germline assignment: CDR1 MNHNY and CDR2 SVGAGI (reference sequence). This CDR3 contains 16 residues. This CDR3 reads CASHDRAGDSNQPQHF. CDR3 bases: TGTGCCAGCCATGATAGGGCAGGGGATAGCAATCAGCCCCAGCATTTT.

This clone is a singleton in its sample. The chain joins TRBV5-1 to TRBJ2-3; D may be TRBD2 (6 bases). Trimming took 0 bases from V and 10 from J, leaving 15 bases between them. The CDR3 is 14 residues long. CDR1 is SGHRS and CDR2 is YFSETQ in the germline V gene. CDR3 residues: CASSLGLSSVAQYF. CDR3 nucleotides: TGCGCCAGCAGCTTGGGGCTCTCTAGCGTAGCGCAGTATTTT.